Listed below are T cell receptor beta chains from one sample, sequenced in a study of tumor-infiltrating lymphocytes in primary liver carcinoma. One entry per CDR3 protein, called by TCRdb with MiXCR from the multiplex PCR reads. The sample shows approximately 110,000 distinct CDR3 sequences, approximately 78% of them seen only once. Sequences were obtained from liver tumor tissue from sampling region 3. These receptors came from a middle-aged man with primary liver carcinoma and hepatitis B virus infection. CDR3s include the opening cysteine and the closing phenylalanine or tryptophan. The D gene is left open where the match is weak. Clone size is given for some rows only: seen once, a few or many times, or a class if the clone is expanded.

once,TRBJ2-1,NA,TRBV6-7,CASSYFDNAGVETQFF,TGTGCCAGCAGTTACTTCGATAATGCGGGCGTTGAGACCCAGTTCTTC
NA,TRBJ2-7,NA,TRBV29-1,CSVARGQRGCYEQYF,TGCAGTGTCGCACGCGGACAGAGGGGCTGCTACGAGCAGTACTTC
NA,TRBJ2-7,NA,TRBV14,CAISTSGRKLYEQYF,TGTGCCATCAGCACCTCGGGACGGAAACTATACGAGCAGTACTTC
NA,TRBJ1-1,NA,TRBV11-1,CASSLNRNAEVFF,TGTGCCAGCAGCCTAAACCGGAACGCTGAAGTCTTCTTT
NA,TRBJ2-3,TRBD2,TRBV11-1,CACSGARTSGRALIDTQYF,TGTGCCTGCAGCGGGGCCCGGACTAGCGGTAGGGCCCTGATAGATACGCAGTATTTT
NA,TRBJ2-3,NA,TRBV11-2,CAGSLQTRVSTDMQYF,TGTGCCGGCAGCTTACAAACGAGAGTCAGCACAGATATGCAGTATTTT
NA,TRBJ2-1,NA,TRBV29-1,CSVVLSSLAGSEQFF,TGCAGCGTTGTACTGTCGTCGCTGGCGGGTAGTGAGCAGTTCTTC
NA,TRBJ2-2,NA,TRBV4-3,CASSQTPSGQNTGELFF,TGCGCCAGCAGCCAGACCCCCAGCGGGCAGAACACCGGGGAGCTGTTTTTT
NA,TRBJ2-1,TRBD2,TRBV7-9,CASSLLLGAGGYNEQFF,TGTGCCAGCAGTCTTCTTTTAGGAGCGGGAGGATACAATGAGCAGTTCTTC
many,TRBJ2-3,NA,TRBV24-1,CATSDWSGVSTDTQYF,TGTGCCACCAGTGATTGGTCGGGAGTTAGCACAGATACGCAGTATTTT
NA,TRBJ2-2,NA,TRBV6-6,CASSYPLRQGAATGELFF,TGTGCCAGCAGTTACCCCCTGCGCCAAGGGGCTGCCACCGGGGAGTTGTTTTTT
many,TRBJ2-7,TRBD2,TRBV5-1,CASSPLAGSEEQYF,TGCGCCAGCAGCCCACTAGCGGGATCCGAAGAGCAGTACTTC
NA,TRBJ2-4,NA,TRBV29-1,CTVLVIGAKNIQYF,TGCACCGTCCTGGTTATTGGGGCCAAAAACATTCAATACTTC
NA,TRBJ2-7,NA,TRBV29-1,CSAMTSGTCTHYEQYF,TGCAGCGCCATGACATCTGGGACATGCACTCACTACGAGCAGTACTTC
NA,TRBJ2-5,TRBD1,TRBV4-1,CTSSQGGQGRETQYF,TGCACCAGCAGCCAAGGTGGACAGGGTCGGGAGACCCAGTACTTC
once,TRBJ2-1,NA,TRBV5-1,CASSASWRAEDEQLF,TGCGCCAGCAGCGCCAGCTGGAGGGCCGAGGATGAGCAGCTCTTC
NA,TRBJ2-1,TRBD2,TRBV6-1,CASSEAPTSETSFNEQFF,TGTGCCAGCAGTGAAGCCCCGACTAGCGAGACCTCCTTCAATGAGCAGTTCTTC
NA,TRBJ1-3,NA,TRBV4-3,CASSQAATVGGNTIYF,TGCGCTAGCAGCCAAGCCGCGACAGTGGGTGGAAACACCATATATTTT
NA,TRBJ2-1,NA,TRBV28,CGTNRNNEKFF,TGTGGCACCAACAGGAACAATGAGAAGTTCTTC
NA,TRBJ2-1,TRBD2,TRBV6-1,CASSGVPTSGTSYNEQFF,TGTGCCAGCAGTGGAGTCCCGACTAGCGGGACCTCCTACAATGAGCAGTTCTTC
NA,TRBJ2-2,NA,TRBV12-3/TRBV12-4,CASSLSSTRELFF,TGTGCCAGCAGTTTATCATCTACCCGGGAGCTGTTTTTT
NA,TRBJ2-3,NA,TRBV11-1,CTGSSGGSSVGARTNAQYF,TGTACCGGCAGCTCTGGGGGAAGCTCTGTTGGAGCCCGCACAAATGCGCAGTATTTT
NA,TRBJ1-5,NA,TRBV4-2,CASSQGTRGIPNSNHPQHF,TGTGCCAGCAGCCAGGGGACAAGGGGCATCCCGAATAGCAATCACCCCCAACATTTT
NA,TRBJ1-6,NA,TRBV4-2,CTSSQEGSGGDSPLHF,TGTACCAGCAGTCAAGAGGGGTCAGGAGGTGATTCACCCCTCCACTTT
NA,TRBJ2-2,NA,TRBV5-5,CASSMKDSARGELFF,TGTGCCAGCAGCATGAAAGACTCAGCTAGAGGGGAACTGTTTTTT
many,TRBJ2-6,TRBD2,TRBV5-1,CASSFGGALGTGSGANVLTF,TGCGCCAGCAGCTTCGGGGGGGCCCTAGGAACCGGTTCCGGGGCCAACGTCCTGACTTTC
NA,TRBJ2-1,NA,TRBV14,CVSSAVGGWVNNEQSF,TGTGTCAGCAGTGCCGTAGGGGGATGGGTAAACAATGAGCAGTCCTTC
NA,TRBJ2-3,NA,TRBV29-1,CTVEGGACITDTQYF,TGCACTGTTGAGGGCGGGGCCTGCATCACAGATACGCAGTATTTT
many,TRBJ2-1,TRBD1,TRBV7-9,CASSSGGRDNEQFF,TGTGCCAGCAGCTCAGGGGGACGGGACAATGAGCAGTTCTTC
NA,TRBJ2-7,NA,TRBV11-2,CAGSYQTETYEQYF,TGTGCCGGCAGCTACCAGACGGAGACCTACGAGCAGTATTTC
NA,TRBJ2-5,NA,TRBV6-1,CVSSIRGVETQYF,TGTGTCAGCAGTATAAGGGGTGTAGAGACCCAGTACTTC
once,TRBJ2-7,TRBD1,TRBV10-3,CAISLQGGNTYEQYF,TGTGCCATCAGCTTACAGGGGGGTAACACCTACGAGCAGTACTTC
NA,TRBJ2-7,NA,TRBV7-3,CASSFRIHEQYF,TGCGCCAGCAGCTTTAGGATCCACGAGCAGTACTTC
NA,TRBJ2-7,TRBD2,TRBV7-9,CASNLGSGTSGGYGQYF,TGTGCCAGCAACTTAGGGTCCGGGACTAGCGGAGGCTACGGGCAGTACTTC
once,TRBJ1-5,NA,TRBV11-2,CASSLDCDQPQHF,TGTGCTAGCAGCCTGGACTGCGATCAGCCCCAACATTTT
NA,TRBJ2-7,NA,TRBV5-6,CVSSLPPYEEYF,TGTGTCAGCAGCTTGCCCCCCTACGAGGAGTACTTC
NA,TRBJ1-3,NA,TRBV28,CVSSLLGKDTIYF,TGTGTCAGCAGTCTTTTAGGGAAAGACACCATATATTTT
once,TRBJ2-7,NA,TRBV11-3,CASSLEGGPSAGEQYF,TGTGCCAGCAGCTTGGAAGGGGGTCCCAGTGCGGGCGAACAGTACTTC
NA,TRBJ2-1,NA,TRBV28,CASHGSGEYNEQFF,TGTGCCAGCCATGGGTCTGGAGAGTACAATGAGCAGTTCTTC
NA,TRBJ1-3,NA,TRBV29-1,CSVEMGGIGNAIYF,TGCAGCGTTGAAATGGGTGGGATTGGAAACGCCATATATTTT
NA,TRBJ2-6,NA,TRBV11-2,CTSSRWVPNLSGANVLTF,TGTACCAGCAGCAGATGGGTACCAAATCTCTCTGGGGCCAACGTCCTGACTTTC
NA,TRBJ1-2,NA,TRBV6-1,CASSERVSSGYTF,TGTGCCAGCAGTGAACGGGTGTCTAGTGGCTACACCTTC
NA,TRBJ2-1,NA,TRBV11-3,CVSGSGVSNNEQFF,TGTGTCAGCGGCTCAGGCGTCTCGAACAATGAGCAGTTCTTC
NA,TRBJ2-7,NA,TRBV6-1,CVSSGLSGEQYF,TGTGTCAGCAGTGGATTATCGGGCGAGCAGTACTTC
NA,TRBJ2-5,TRBD2,TRBV6-2/TRBV6-3,CDSSPLLAGGETQYF,TGTGACAGCAGCCCACTGCTAGCGGGCGGAGAGACCCAGTACTTC
NA,TRBJ1-1,NA,TRBV5-1,CASSPETAEVFF,TGCGCCAGCAGCCCGGAGACAGCTGAAGTTTTCTTT
NA,TRBJ1-2,NA,TRBV4-2,CPSSQGTVTNYGYTF,TGCCCCAGCAGCCAGGGGACGGTCACTAACTATGGCTACACCTTC
NA,TRBJ2-7,NA,TRBV6-2/TRBV6-3,CASSYDLPYEEYF,TGTGCCAGCAGTTACGATCTACCCTACGAGGAGTACTTC
NA,TRBJ2-3,NA,TRBV6-1,CACRWTDYTDTQYF,TGTGCCTGCAGGTGGACGGATTACACAGATACACAGTATTTT
NA,TRBJ1-5,NA,TRBV12-3/TRBV12-4,CANRPGTASNQPQHF,TGTGCCAACAGGCCGGGGACCGCTAGCAACCAGCCCCAGCATTTT
NA,TRBJ2-1,NA,TRBV4-2,CANSQDLVGEVGYNEQFF,TGTGCCAACAGCCAGGATCTGGTGGGGGAGGTCGGATACAATGAGCAGTTCTTC
NA,TRBJ2-1,NA,TRBV6-1,CASSEEMGIGQFF,TGTGCCAGCAGTGAAGAGATGGGCATTGGGCAGTTCTTC
NA,TRBJ2-7,TRBD1,TRBV12-3/TRBV12-4,CVSKPGQGISYVQYF,TGTGTCAGCAAACCGGGACAGGGGATCTCCTACGTGCAGTACTTC
NA,TRBJ1-1,NA,TRBV6-6,CASIGMAGDNTEAFF,TGTGCCAGCATCGGAATGGCAGGAGACAACACTGAAGCTTTCTTT
NA,TRBJ2-1,TRBD2,TRBV6-2/TRBV6-3,CANRPGLAGRQSF,TGTGCCAACAGACCGGGACTGGCCGGGAGGCAGTCCTTC
NA,TRBJ2-3,NA,TRBV5-6,CASRRDRGSTDTQYF,TGTGCCAGCAGACGGGATAGGGGGAGCACAGATACACAGTATTTT
NA,TRBJ2-3,NA,TRBV11-2,CTSSPPFGHTNSDTQYF,TGTACCAGCAGCCCGCCATTTGGACATACCAATTCAGATACGCAGTATTTT
NA,TRBJ2-3,TRBD2,TRBV12-3/TRBV12-4,CTSSPSGSTDTQFF,TGTACCAGCAGTCCTAGCGGGTCTACAGATACGCAGTTTTTT
NA,TRBJ2-7,NA,TRBV7-2,CASSSTTNGDRYF,TGTGCCAGCAGCTCCACTACTAACGGGGACCGGTACTTC